These 29 T cell receptor beta chains came from one sample sequenced in a study of blood T cell repertoires in COVID-19. Using immunoSEQ multiplex PCR, the repertoire was profiled, and TCRdb retains in-frame clones only, with some absent. The sample has roughly 220,000 clones; approximately 82% are singletons. Sequencing used peripheral blood. The receptors shown here come from a woman in her thirties or forties who had recovered from COVID-19.

The chain carries TRBV25-1 and TRBJ1-6; D ambiguous. CDR1 is MGHDK and CDR2 is SYGVNS in the germline V gene. The CDR3 extends over 13 amino acids. V was cut by 5 bases and J by 6 bases, with 8 bases left in between. The CDR3 loop is CASSSRTNSPLHF. The CDR3 coding sequence is TGTGCCAGCAGTTCCAGAACTAATTCACCCCTCCACTTT.

The chain joins TRBV24-1 to TRBJ2-5, with a tentative D call TRBD1 (8 bases). V was clipped by 4 bases and J by 5 bases, with 19 bases between them. The CDR3 sequence is 16 residues long. Germline CDR1 reads KGHDR; CDR2 reads SFDVKD. The chain's CDR3 is CATSEDRGGLWETQYF. In nucleotides, the CDR3 is TGTGCCACCAGTGAAGACAGGGGAGGGTTATGGGAGACCCAGTACTTC.

The chain joins TRBV18 to TRBJ1-1; possibly TRBD1 for D (5 bases). Germline CDR1 reads KGHSH; CDR2 reads LQKENI. Trimming cost V 4 bases and J 4 bases, with 10 bases left between them. This CDR3 is built from 13 residues. Here the CDR3 reads CASSRAGGTEAFF. In nucleotides, the CDR3 is TGTGCCAGCTCACGGGCGGGGGGCACTGAAGCTTTCTTT.

This clone turned up a few times. The chain employs TRBV7-2 and TRBJ2-3; tentative D call: TRBD2 (6 bases). Germline values: CDR1 SGHTA, CDR2 FQGNSA. V lost 0 bases to trimming and J lost 5 bases, with 15 bases between them. The length of the CDR3 is 16 residues. The DNA for the CDR3 is TGTGCCAGCAGCTTAGCGCTTTCAGGGCGGGGAGATACGCAGTATTTT. It encodes CASSLALSGRGDTQYF.

The chain joins TRBV10-3 to TRBJ1-2; 7 nucleotides align to TRBD1. The germline V gene encodes CDR1 ENHRY and CDR2 SYGVKD. CDR3 size: 14 residues. The junction had 7 bases not matched to a gene; V was cut back by 3 bases and J by 6 bases. DNA for the CDR3: TGTGCCATCAGTGACATTGACAGGGATAATGGCTACACCTTC. Amino acids: CAISDIDRDNGYTF.

The chain combines TRBV2 with TRBJ1-4; D may be TRBD1 (5 bases). Germline V lookup: CDR1 SNHLY, CDR2 FYNNEI. The CDR3 length is 15 residues. The germline V and J ends were trimmed by 2 bases and 3 bases, with 10 bases remaining between them. CDR3 bases: TGTGCCAGCAGTGAACAGGGTCCTGCTAATGAAAAACTGTTTTTT. It encodes CASSEQGPANEKLFF.

The V call is TRBV14, the J call TRBJ2-7; TRBD1 agrees at 10 bases. CDR3 length equals 13 residues. The V gene end was trimmed by 7 bases and the J gene end by 7 bases; junction bases not matched to a gene: 7. Germline-derived CDR1 and CDR2 are SGHDN and FVKESK. For the CDR3, the DNA is TGTGCCAGCAACAAGGGACAGGGGTGGGAGCAGTACTTC. Protein product: CASNKGQGWEQYF.

The CDR3 bases are TGTGCCAGCAGCTTGCAGGGACCAGGGGTCCCATACGAGCAGTACTTC. This sequence encodes CASSLQGPGVPYEQYF. The chain has TRBV5-5 and TRBJ2-7; maybe TRBD1 (6 bases). This CDR3 is built from 16 residues. CDR1 and CDR2 from the germline V gene are SGHKS and YYEKEE (reference sequence). V was clipped by 1 base and J by 4 bases, with 18 bases between them.

As DNA, the CDR3 is TGTGCCAGCTCACCACTAGACAGCCAAGAGCAGTACTTC. Translating gives CASSPLDSQEQYF. The rearrangement links TRBV18 to TRBJ2-7; tentative D call: TRBD1 (5 bases). V lost 1 base and J 7 bases, leaving 11 bases between the germline ends. Looked up from germline, CDR1 is KGHSH and CDR2 is LQKENI. The CDR3 spans 13 residues. Full variable domain (missing parts from reference TRBV18 and TRBJ2-7): NAGVMQNPRHLVRRRGQEARLRCSPMKGHSHVYWYRQLPEEGLKFMVYLQKENIIDESGMPKERFSAEFPKEGPSILRIQQVVRGDSAAYFCASSPLDSQEQYFGPGTRLTVT.

The V gene is TRBV5-1, the J gene TRBJ1-2, with no clear D. The CDR3 extends over 14 amino acids. With 4 bases removed from V and 1 base from J, the gap between germline ends came to 11 bases. Germline lookup yields CDR1 SGHRS and CDR2 YFSETQ. The CDR3 protein is CASSPTQDNYGYTF. The DNA of the CDR3 is TGCGCCAGCAGCCCTACTCAGGATAACTATGGCTACACCTTC.

The chain recombines TRBV7-9 with TRBJ2-3; tentatively, D is TRBD2 (7 bases). Germline-derived CDR1 and CDR2 are SEHNR and FQNEAQ (reference sequence). The CDR3 is made up of 16 amino acids. V lost 5 bases, J lost 6 bases, and 21 bases lay in between. Here the CDR3 DNA reads TGTGCCAGCAGCCCGGGGGCAGGGCTAGCGGCGGATACGCAGTATTTT. Protein product: CASSPGAGLAADTQYF. Full variable domain (missing parts from reference TRBV7-9 and TRBJ2-3): DTGVSQNPRHKITKRGQNVTFRCDPISEHNRLYWYRQTLGQGPEFLTYFQNEAQLEKSRLLSDRFSAERPKGSFSTLEIQRTEQGDSAMYLCASSPGAGLAADTQYFGPGTRLTVL.

The chain couples TRBV28 to TRBJ2-1, with TRBD1 matching over 11 bases. Per the germline V gene, CDR1 is MDHEN and CDR2 is SYDVKM. After removal of 1 base from V and 8 bases from J, the junction contained 10 bases not matched to a gene. The CDR3 length is 17 residues. CDR3 coding DNA: TGTGCCAGCAGTTTATCATGGACAGGGGGCGTTCTTGATGAGCAGTTCTTC. Its translation is CASSLSWTGGVLDEQFF.

V gene TRBV6-5 combines with J gene TRBJ2-7, with 9 bases aligning to TRBD1. The CDR3 contains 13 residues. Germline CDR1 reads MNHEY; CDR2 reads SVGAGI. Germline trimming cut 7 bases from V and 3 bases from J; bases unmatched to any gene: 4. The CDR3 loop reads CASKQGASYEQYF. CDR3 nucleotides: TGTGCCAGCAAACAGGGGGCGAGCTACGAGCAGTACTTC.

The chain couples TRBV7-9 to TRBJ1-5; TRBD1 aligns across 10 bases. In germline, CDR1 is SEHNR, CDR2 FQNEAQ (reference sequence). The CDR3 runs 14 residues. V lost 5 bases, J lost 5 bases, and 3 bases stayed unmatched. CDR3 in DNA: TGTGCCAGCAGCCCCGGGACAGGGGATCAGCCCCAGCATTTT. As protein: CASSPGTGDQPQHF.

Comments on this clone: Other DNA sequences in the same sample also yield this CDR3. The chain combines TRBV7-2 with TRBJ1-1, with D maybe TRBD1 (5 bases). This CDR3 is 13 amino acids long. Germline CDR1 is SGHTA and CDR2 is FQGNSA. Deletions cut 4 bases from V and 2 bases from J, with 8 bases between. This CDR3 is CASSYTGNTEAFF. CDR3 nucleotide sequence: TGTGCCAGCAGCTACACAGGAAACACTGAAGCTTTCTTT.

The chain combines TRBV18 with TRBJ2-6; D is perhaps TRBD2 (6 bases). V lost 3 bases and J lost 0, with 12 bases in between. CDR1 is KGHSH, CDR2 LQKENI, per germline. This CDR3 region has 17 residues. The CDR3: CASSPREVSSGANVLTF. In DNA, the CDR3 is TGTGCCAGCTCACCGAGGGAGGTCAGCTCTGGGGCCAACGTCCTGACTTTC.

J is TRBJ2-1 and V is TRBV4-3; no clear D gene. The V end lost 1 base, the J end lost 3 bases, and 10 bases lay between the germline ends. Germline values: CDR1 LGHNA, CDR2 YSLEER. The CDR3 extends over 15 amino acids. CDR3 sequence reads: CASSQVQDFYNEQFF. The CDR3 bases are TGCGCCAGCAGCCAAGTTCAGGATTTCTACAATGAGCAGTTCTTC.

The chain links TRBV15 to TRBJ1-3; D remains unclear. CDR3 length equals 14 residues. Germline loops: CDR1 LNHNV, CDR2 YYDKDF (reference sequence). Trimming removed 0 bases from V and 4 bases from J, with 7 bases in between. CDR3 region: CATSRDRVGNTIYF. The CDR3 bases are TGTGCCACCAGCAGAGATAGAGTGGGAAACACCATATATTTT.

This clone was counted between two and nine times. This chain joins TRBV5-1 and TRBJ2-2; 7 bases match TRBD1. Germline CDR1 and CDR2: SGHRS and YFSETQ. The ends lost 3 bases at V and 1 base at J; junction bases unmatched: 6. The CDR3 has 16 amino acids. CDR3 nucleotides: TGCGCCAGCAGCTATAATACAGGGGAGAACACCGGGGAGCTGTTTTTT. It is translated as CASSYNTGENTGELFF.

V usage is TRBV11-2 and J usage is TRBJ2-7; 7 bases line up with TRBD1. With 5 bases clipped from V and 3 bases from J, the junction kept 13 bases outside the gene matches. From germline, CDR1 is SGHAT and CDR2 FQNNGV. CDR3 size: 16 residues. The CDR3 loop is CASSPRKLGGGYEQYF. The CDR3 DNA reads as TGTGCCAGCAGCCCTCGAAAGCTAGGGGGCGGCTACGAGCAGTACTTC.

The chain couples TRBV6-5 to TRBJ1-3; D remains unclear. This CDR3 has 14 residues. V was clipped by 6 bases and J by 1 base, with 10 bases between them. The germline V gene has CDR1 MNHEY and CDR2 SVGAGI. For the CDR3, the DNA is TGTGCCAGCAGAGATGGAGGGTCTGGAAACACCATATATTTT. Its translation is CASRDGGSGNTIYF.

V is TRBV28 and J is TRBJ2-1, with TRBD2 identical over 10 bases. The germline V gene encodes CDR1 MDHEN and CDR2 SYDVKM. The CDR3 runs to 15 residues. V gave up 6 bases and J gave up 7 bases; unmatched junction bases: 9. This chain's CDR3 is CASSPSGGAGNEQFF. The CDR3, as DNA: TGTGCCAGCAGCCCCAGCGGGGGGGCCGGGAATGAGCAGTTCTTC. The whole variable domain, remainder taken from reference TRBV28 and TRBJ2-1, is DVKVTQSSRYLVKRTGEKVFLECVQDMDHENMFWYRQDPGLGLRLIYFSYDVKMKEKGDIPEGYSVSREKKERFSLILESASTNQTSMYLCASSPSGGAGNEQFFGPGTRLTVL.

The chain recombines TRBV10-3 with TRBJ2-5; TRBD2 matches 7 bases. Germline V gene data show CDR1 as ENHRY and CDR2 as SYGVKD. V was pared by 0 bases and J by 1 base, with 8 bases of the junction left unmatched. The CDR3 extends over 17 amino acids. The CDR3 is CAISESKAGSPQETQYF. CDR3 DNA: TGTGCCATCAGTGAGTCCAAAGCGGGATCCCCCCAAGAGACCCAGTACTTC.

The chain recombines TRBV27 with TRBJ1-1, with a possible D match to TRBD1 (6 bases). Per the germline V gene, CDR1 is MNHEY and CDR2 is SMNVEV (reference sequence). Deletions cut 8 bases from V and 1 base from J, with 14 bases between. The CDR3 spans 14 residues. CDR3 sequence reads: CASGGGRANTEAFF. The CDR3 bases are TGTGCCAGCGGGGGGGGGCGAGCGAACACTGAAGCTTTCTTT.

V usage is TRBV9 and J usage is TRBJ1-2; TRBD1 aligns across 7 bases. Unmatched junction bases numbered 12, after V lost 3 bases and J lost 7 bases. The CDR3 is made up of 15 amino acids. CDR1 is SGDLS, CDR2 YYNGEE, per germline. Here the CDR3 reads CASSGGTVWGSGYTF. The CDR3, as DNA: TGTGCCAGCAGCGGCGGGACAGTCTGGGGCTCTGGCTACACCTTC.

The chain carries TRBV19 and TRBJ2-1, with TRBD1 matching 9 bases. CDR3 length: 13 residues. Germline V lookup: CDR1 LNHDA, CDR2 SQIVND (reference sequence). The trim removed 10 bases at V and 5 bases at J, leaving 6 bases unmatched. The chain's CDR3 is CATSGQGNNEQFF. The CDR3 bases are TGTGCCACCTCGGGACAGGGAAACAATGAGCAGTTCTTC.

The rearrangement joins TRBV19 to TRBJ2-1; D possibly corresponds to TRBD1 (5 bases). There are 15 residues in the CDR3. V was shortened by 4 bases and J by 1 base, with 11 bases between the two germline ends. Germline CDR1 LNHDA, CDR2 SQIVND (reference sequence). CDR3 sequence reads: CASSRTRVSYNEQFF. For the CDR3, the DNA is TGTGCCAGTAGTAGGACCAGGGTTTCCTACAATGAGCAGTTCTTC.

This clone was detected a few times. V and J are TRBV7-2 and TRBJ2-2; 7 bases fit TRBD2. V trimming: 3 bases; J trimming: 4 bases; junction bases outside the gene matches: 11. Germline V CDR1 and CDR2: SGHTA, FQGNSA. The CDR3 contains 17 residues. CDR3 protein: CASSLSAGTMITGELFF. CDR3 in DNA: TGTGCCAGCAGCTTGAGTGCCGGGACTATGATCACCGGGGAGCTGTTTTTT.

This sequence joins TRBV12-5 and TRBJ2-5; the D gene is possibly TRBD2 (5 bases). This CDR3 has 14 residues. The germline CDR1 and CDR2 sequences are LGHNT and FRNRAP. V was cut by 8 bases and J by 5 bases, with 18 bases left in between. This CDR3 reads CASRMRAVGETQYF. The CDR3 nucleotides are TGTGCTAGTAGGATGAGGGCCGTGGGGGAGACCCAGTACTTC.